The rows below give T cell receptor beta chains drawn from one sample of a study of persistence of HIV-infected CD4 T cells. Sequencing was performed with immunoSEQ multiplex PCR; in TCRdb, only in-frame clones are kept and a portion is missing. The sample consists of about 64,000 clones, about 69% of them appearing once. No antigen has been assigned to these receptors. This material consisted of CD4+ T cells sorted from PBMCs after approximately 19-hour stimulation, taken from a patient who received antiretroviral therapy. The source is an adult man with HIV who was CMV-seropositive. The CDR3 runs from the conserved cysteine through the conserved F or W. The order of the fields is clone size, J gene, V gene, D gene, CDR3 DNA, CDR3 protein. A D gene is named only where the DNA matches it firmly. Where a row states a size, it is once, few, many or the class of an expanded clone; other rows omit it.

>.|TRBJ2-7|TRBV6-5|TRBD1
TGTGCCAGCAACGGCCGTCCGGGACAGAGCTACGAGCAGTACTTC
CASNGRPGQSYEQYF
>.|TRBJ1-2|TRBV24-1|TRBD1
TGTGCCACCAGTGATGAGGCCCAGGGGGGGATCTATGGCTACACCTTC
CATSDEAQGGIYGYTF
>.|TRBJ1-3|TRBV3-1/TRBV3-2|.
TGTGCCAGCAGCCAAGATTCAGAAATCCCTGGAAACACCATATATTTT
CASSQDSEIPGNTIYF
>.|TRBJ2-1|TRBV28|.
TGTGCCAGCAGTCCATCAAGTGGGGACACGTTAAGGAATGAGCAGTTCTTC
CASSPSSGDTLRNEQFF
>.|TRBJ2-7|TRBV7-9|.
TGTGCCAGCAGCTTAAACCAGGAATCCTACGAGCAGTACTTC
CASSLNQESYEQYF
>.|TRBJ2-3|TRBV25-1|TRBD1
TGTGCCAGCAGCATGACAGGGGTTACGACAGATACGCAGTATTTT
CASSMTGVTTDTQYF
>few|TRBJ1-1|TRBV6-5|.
TGTGCCAGCAGTTTCTATGGGCGAGTGAACACTGAAGCTTTCTTT
CASSFYGRVNTEAFF
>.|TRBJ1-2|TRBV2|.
TGTGCCAGCAGTGAGGGTCTTGCCGCCCGAGGTGTATTCGGCTACACCTTC
CASSEGLAARGVFGYTF
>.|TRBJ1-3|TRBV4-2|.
TGTGCCAGCATGACAGGAGTCTCTGGAAACACCATATATTTT
CASMTGVSGNTIYF
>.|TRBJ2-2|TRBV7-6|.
TGTGCCAGCAGCTACGACAGATTCGCGAACACCGGGGAGCTGTTTTTT
CASSYDRFANTGELFF
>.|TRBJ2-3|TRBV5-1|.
TGCGCCAGCAGCTCTCTAGGCCTAGGGGAAGGAGATACGCAGTATTTT
CASSSLGLGEGDTQYF
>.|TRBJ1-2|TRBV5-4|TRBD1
TGTGCCAGCAGCCCGGGACAGGGTGGCGTCTATGGCTACACCTTC
CASSPGQGGVYGYTF
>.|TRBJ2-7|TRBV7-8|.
TGTGCCAGCAGCTGGGGAACCGGGACCGAGCAGTACTTC
CASSWGTGTEQYF
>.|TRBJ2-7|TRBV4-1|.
TGCGCCAGCAGCCAATCCCTAGTTTCGTTCTCCTACGAGCAGTACTTC
CASSQSLVSFSYEQYF
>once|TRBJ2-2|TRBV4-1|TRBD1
TGCGCCAGCAGCCAAAGGGGACAGGGCGACACCGGGGAGCTGTTTTTT
CASSQRGQGDTGELFF
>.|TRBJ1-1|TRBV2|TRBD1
TGTGCCAGCAGTGCCAGGGCAGGGGGAAAAACTGAAGCTTTCTTT
CASSARAGGKTEAFF
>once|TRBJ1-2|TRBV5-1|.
TGCGCCAGCAGTTCTCCTCAACAGCATGGCTACACCTTC
CASSSPQQHGYTF
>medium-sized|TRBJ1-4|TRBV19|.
TGTGCCAGTAAGAGGGATGATGCAACTAATGAAAAACTGTTTTTT
CASKRDDATNEKLFF
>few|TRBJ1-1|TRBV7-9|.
TGTGCCAGCAGCTTGGGACCCTCCAACACTGAAGCTTTCTTT
CASSLGPSNTEAFF
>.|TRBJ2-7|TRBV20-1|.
TGCAGTGCTAGAGCAAACTACGAGCAGTACTTC
CSARANYEQYF
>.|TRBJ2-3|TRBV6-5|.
TGTGCCAGCAGTAGCCGGGGCAGCACAGATACGCAGTATTTT
CASSSRGSTDTQYF
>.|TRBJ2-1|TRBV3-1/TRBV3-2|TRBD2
TGTGCCAGCAGCCAGCCCCAAGGACTAGCGGGGGAGTACAATGAGCAGTTCTTC
CASSQPQGLAGEYNEQFF
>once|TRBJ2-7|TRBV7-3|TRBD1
TGTGCCAGCAGCTTAAAGGGCGGGGACAGGGAGCACTTC
CASSLKGGDREHF
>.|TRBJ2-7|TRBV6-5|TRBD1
TGTGCCAGCCTTTCCTCCGTGGGACAGTACTACGAGCAGTACTTC
CASLSSVGQYYEQYF
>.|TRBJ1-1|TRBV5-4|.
TGTGCCAGCAGCCCGGGAGGGTGGGGCACTGAAGCTTTCTTT
CASSPGGWGTEAFF
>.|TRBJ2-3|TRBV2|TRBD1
TGTGCCAGCAGGAAGAGGACAGGATCTAGCACAGATACGCAGTATTTT
CASRKRTGSSTDTQYF
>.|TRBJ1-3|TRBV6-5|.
TGTGCCAGCAGTCCCAGTTTAACTGGAAACACCATATATTTT
CASSPSLTGNTIYF
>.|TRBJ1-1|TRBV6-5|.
TGTGCCAGCAGCTCTACCGAAGCTTTCTTT
CASSSTEAFF
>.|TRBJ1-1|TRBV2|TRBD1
TGTGCCAGCGGTCGGACAGGGGCGAACACTGAAGCTTTCTTT
CASGRTGANTEAFF
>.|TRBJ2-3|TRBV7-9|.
TGTGCCAGCAGCCCGCTAAGCAGCACAGATACGCAGTATTTT
CASSPLSSTDTQYF
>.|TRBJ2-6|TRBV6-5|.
TGTGCCTCATTTCGGGCTGGGGCCAACGTCCTGACTTTC
CASFRAGANVLTF
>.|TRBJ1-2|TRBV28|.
TGTGCCAGCGCTAAGGGGCAGGTTCCGGGCTATGGCTACACCTTC
CASAKGQVPGYGYTF
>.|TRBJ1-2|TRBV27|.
TGTGCCAGCAGACCCTTCGAGGGGGTAACGGCTGGCTACACCTTC
CASRPFEGVTAGYTF
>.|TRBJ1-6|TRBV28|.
TGTGCCACCTCCCGGGCGGACGGGTTTCGATTTGGGTCACCCCTCCACTTT
CATSRADGFRFGSPLHF
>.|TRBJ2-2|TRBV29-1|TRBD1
TGCAGCGTGGACAGGGGGAGCACCGGGGAGCTGTTTTTT
CSVDRGSTGELFF
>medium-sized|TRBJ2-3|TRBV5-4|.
TGTGCCAGCAGCTTGGCGGGGTTTTCCACAGATACGCAGTATTTT
CASSLAGFSTDTQYF